A selection of T cell receptor beta chains follows, all from one sample in a study of graft-versus-host responses after intestinal transplantation. The method was immunoSEQ multiplex PCR; TCRdb's version includes in-frame clones alone and lacks a portion of them. The sample holds 25,000 to 30,000 clones, 80% seen once. The source material was ileum tissue, sampled 98 days after intestinal transplantation. The receptors derive from a human patient who received an intestinal transplant, so some T cells may come from the graft donor. The CDR3 runs from the conserved cysteine through the conserved F or W. A D gene is named only where the DNA matches it firmly. Clone size is shown for a subset of rows, as once, few, many or a class of expanded clone.

j_call: TRBJ2-2; v_call: TRBV27; clone_size: -; d_call: -; cdr3_aa: CASSLSLFPDGELFF; cdr3_nt: TGTGCCAGCAGTTTATCGTTATTCCCCGACGGGGAGCTGTTTTTT
j_call: TRBJ2-3; v_call: TRBV10-1; clone_size: -; d_call: -; cdr3_aa: CASSESAGMGSGTDTQYF; cdr3_nt: TGCGCCAGCAGTGAATCAGCGGGTATGGGGTCCGGCACAGATACGCAGTATTTT
j_call: TRBJ1-1; v_call: TRBV27; clone_size: -; d_call: -; cdr3_aa: CASGLLNTEAFF; cdr3_nt: TGTGCCAGCGGGCTGTTGAACACTGAAGCTTTCTTT
j_call: TRBJ1-2; v_call: TRBV11-2; clone_size: -; d_call: -; cdr3_aa: CASSLGRGSYGYTF; cdr3_nt: TGTGCCAGCAGCTTAGGTCGGGGGAGCTATGGCTACACCTTC
j_call: TRBJ1-2; v_call: TRBV29-1; clone_size: -; d_call: -; cdr3_aa: CSVEDGNGYGYTF; cdr3_nt: TGCAGCGTTGAAGATGGGAACGGCTATGGCTACACCTTC
j_call: TRBJ1-2; v_call: TRBV4-2; clone_size: -; d_call: -; cdr3_aa: CASSQMWRGPVRNYGYTF; cdr3_nt: TGTGCCAGCAGCCAAATGTGGCGGGGACCCGTAAGGAACTATGGCTACACCTTC
j_call: TRBJ2-7; v_call: TRBV19; clone_size: -; d_call: TRBD1; cdr3_aa: CASSTGTGGYEQYF; cdr3_nt: TGTGCCAGTAGTACCGGGACAGGGGGCTACGAGCAGTACTTC
j_call: TRBJ2-7; v_call: TRBV6-6; clone_size: -; d_call: -; cdr3_aa: CASSYSPGPSYEQYF; cdr3_nt: TGTGCCAGCAGTTACTCACCGGGACCCTCCTACGAGCAGTACTTC
j_call: TRBJ2-7; v_call: TRBV5-6; clone_size: -; d_call: -; cdr3_aa: CASSWAFPSEQYF; cdr3_nt: TGTGCCAGCAGCTGGGCTTTCCCTAGCGAGCAGTACTTC
j_call: TRBJ2-1; v_call: TRBV14; clone_size: -; d_call: -; cdr3_aa: CASSQGIREQFF; cdr3_nt: TGTGCCAGCAGCCAAGGTATCCGGGAGCAGTTCTTC
j_call: TRBJ2-7; v_call: TRBV5-4; clone_size: -; d_call: -; cdr3_aa: CAGSQGLRSEQYF; cdr3_nt: TGTGCCGGTAGTCAGGGTTTGCGGTCCGAGCAGTACTTC
j_call: TRBJ2-5; v_call: TRBV4-2; clone_size: -; d_call: -; cdr3_aa: CASSLLRGGDVETQYF; cdr3_nt: TGTGCCAGCAGCCTCTTGAGGGGGGGGGATGTGGAGACCCAGTACTTC
j_call: TRBJ2-1; v_call: TRBV6-5; clone_size: few; d_call: -; cdr3_aa: CASSYSGGPNNEQFF; cdr3_nt: TGTGCCAGCAGTTACTCGGGGGGGCCTAACAATGAGCAGTTCTTC
j_call: TRBJ1-3; v_call: TRBV9; clone_size: -; d_call: -; cdr3_aa: CASSPYSWVTSPGNTIYF; cdr3_nt: TGTGCCAGCAGTCCGTATAGCTGGGTAACTAGTCCTGGAAACACCATATATTTT
j_call: TRBJ2-1; v_call: TRBV27; clone_size: -; d_call: TRBD2; cdr3_aa: CASSPSGGAYNEQFF; cdr3_nt: TGTGCCAGCAGTCCTAGCGGGGGGGCTTACAATGAGCAGTTCTTC
j_call: TRBJ2-7; v_call: TRBV27; clone_size: -; d_call: -; cdr3_aa: CASSPTGETNYEQYF; cdr3_nt: TGTGCCAGCAGCCCAACCGGGGAGACAAACTACGAGCAGTACTTC
j_call: TRBJ2-5; v_call: TRBV7-2; clone_size: -; d_call: -; cdr3_aa: CASSLLGGGPETQYF; cdr3_nt: TGTGCCAGCAGCTTACTGGGTGGCGGGCCAGAGACCCAGTACTTC
j_call: TRBJ1-5; v_call: TRBV30; clone_size: -; d_call: -; cdr3_aa: CAWSANSNQPQHF; cdr3_nt: TGTGCCTGGAGCGCCAATAGCAATCAGCCCCAGCATTTT
j_call: TRBJ1-2; v_call: TRBV9; clone_size: -; d_call: -; cdr3_aa: CASSVDAGKNYGYTF; cdr3_nt: TGTGCCAGCAGCGTAGACGCCGGGAAAAACTATGGCTACACCTTC
j_call: TRBJ2-1; v_call: TRBV9; clone_size: -; d_call: -; cdr3_aa: CASIPGSSGTHEQFF; cdr3_nt: TGTGCCAGCATCCCGGGGAGTTCGGGCACCCATGAGCAGTTCTTC
j_call: TRBJ1-2; v_call: TRBV7-2; clone_size: -; d_call: -; cdr3_aa: CASSFGGRPDYGYTF; cdr3_nt: TGTGCCAGCAGCTTTGGGGGTAGACCAGACTATGGCTACACCTTC
j_call: TRBJ2-1; v_call: TRBV7-8; clone_size: -; d_call: TRBD2; cdr3_aa: CASSFGGGDYNEQFF; cdr3_nt: TGTGCCAGCAGCTTCGGCGGGGGGGACTACAATGAGCAGTTCTTC
j_call: TRBJ1-1; v_call: TRBV6-5; clone_size: -; d_call: -; cdr3_aa: CASRYGNTEAFF; cdr3_nt: TGTGCCAGCAGATACGGGAACACTGAAGCTTTCTTT
j_call: TRBJ2-5; v_call: TRBV5-1; clone_size: -; d_call: -; cdr3_aa: CASSLRWETQYF; cdr3_nt: TGCGCCAGCAGCCTGAGGTGGGAGACCCAGTACTTC
j_call: TRBJ1-2; v_call: TRBV2; clone_size: -; d_call: TRBD1; cdr3_aa: CASNSGTGDRGYTF; cdr3_nt: TGTGCCAGCAATTCCGGGACAGGGGATCGTGGCTACACCTTC
j_call: TRBJ1-1; v_call: TRBV6-5; clone_size: -; d_call: -; cdr3_aa: CASSSHTSNTEAFF; cdr3_nt: TGTGCCAGCAGTTCTCACACTAGTAACACTGAAGCTTTCTTT
j_call: TRBJ2-2; v_call: TRBV6-6; clone_size: medium-sized; d_call: -; cdr3_aa: CASSPRGPTGELFF; cdr3_nt: TGTGCCAGCAGTCCCCGGGGGCCAACCGGGGAGCTGTTTTTT
j_call: TRBJ2-3; v_call: TRBV7-9; clone_size: -; d_call: -; cdr3_aa: CASSPLDGTDTQYF; cdr3_nt: TGTGCCAGCAGCCCGTTGGACGGCACAGATACGCAGTATTTT
j_call: TRBJ2-3; v_call: TRBV6-1; clone_size: -; d_call: -; cdr3_aa: CASSPRDLRGDTQYF; cdr3_nt: TGTGCCAGCAGTCCTCGGGACCTTAGGGGAGATACGCAGTATTTT
j_call: TRBJ2-7; v_call: TRBV19; clone_size: -; d_call: TRBD1; cdr3_aa: CASSSPGQGAHEQYF; cdr3_nt: TGTGCCAGTAGTAGCCCGGGACAGGGAGCCCACGAGCAGTACTTC
j_call: TRBJ1-1; v_call: TRBV19; clone_size: -; d_call: TRBD1; cdr3_aa: CASSTRQGNTEAFF; cdr3_nt: TGTGCCAGTAGCACCCGACAGGGGAACACTGAAGCTTTCTTT
j_call: TRBJ1-2; v_call: TRBV9; clone_size: -; d_call: TRBD1; cdr3_aa: CASSVTQKGTEYDGYTF; cdr3_nt: TGTGCCAGCAGCGTAACCCAAAAGGGGACAGAATACGATGGCTACACCTTC
j_call: TRBJ2-2; v_call: TRBV5-1; clone_size: -; d_call: -; cdr3_aa: CASSVGFQGDPGELFF; cdr3_nt: TGCGCCAGCAGCGTGGGATTCCAAGGGGATCCCGGGGAGCTGTTTTTT
j_call: TRBJ1-5; v_call: TRBV5-6; clone_size: -; d_call: -; cdr3_aa: CASSLAPDQPQHF; cdr3_nt: TGTGCCAGCAGCTTGGCCCCGGATCAGCCCCAGCATTTT
j_call: TRBJ1-2; v_call: TRBV28; clone_size: few; d_call: TRBD1; cdr3_aa: CASSQGTVYGYTF; cdr3_nt: TGTGCCAGCAGCCAAGGGACAGTCTATGGCTACACCTTC
j_call: TRBJ1-5; v_call: TRBV9; clone_size: -; d_call: -; cdr3_aa: CASSAGIGYSNQPQHF; cdr3_nt: TGTGCCAGCAGCGCAGGGATTGGATATAGCAATCAGCCCCAGCATTTT
j_call: TRBJ2-1; v_call: TRBV10-2; clone_size: few; d_call: TRBD2; cdr3_aa: CATLTGGAVNEQFF; cdr3_nt: TGCGCCACCCTTACGGGGGGGGCCGTGAATGAGCAGTTCTTC